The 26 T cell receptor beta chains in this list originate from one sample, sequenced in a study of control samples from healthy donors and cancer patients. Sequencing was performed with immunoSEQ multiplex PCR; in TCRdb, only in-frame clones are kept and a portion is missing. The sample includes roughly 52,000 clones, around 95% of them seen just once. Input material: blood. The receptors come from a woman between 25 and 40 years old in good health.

CDR3 coding DNA: TGTGCCAGCAATCATCGACTAGCGGGAGGTAGGAACGAGCAGTACTTC. Protein sequence: CASNHRLAGGRNEQYF. The chain uses TRBV27 and TRBJ2-7; 13 bases line up with TRBD2. The CDR3 loop spans 16 amino acids. From germline, CDR1 is MNHEY and CDR2 SMNVEV (reference sequence). With 7 bases clipped from V and 5 bases from J, the junction kept 11 bases outside the gene matches.

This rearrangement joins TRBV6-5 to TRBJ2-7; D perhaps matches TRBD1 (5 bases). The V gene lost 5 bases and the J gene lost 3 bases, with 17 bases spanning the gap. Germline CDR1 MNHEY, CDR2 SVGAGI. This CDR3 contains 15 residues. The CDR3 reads CASSPGAPGFYEQYF. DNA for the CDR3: TGTGCCAGCAGTCCTGGGGCCCCAGGGTTCTACGAGCAGTACTTC.

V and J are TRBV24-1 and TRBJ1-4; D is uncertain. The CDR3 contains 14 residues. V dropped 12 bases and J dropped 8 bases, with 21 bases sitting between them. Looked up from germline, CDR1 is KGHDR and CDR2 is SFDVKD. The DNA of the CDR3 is TGTGCCTCCCACTGGGAGCGTGAATCCGAAAAACTGTTTTTT. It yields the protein CASHWERESEKLFF.

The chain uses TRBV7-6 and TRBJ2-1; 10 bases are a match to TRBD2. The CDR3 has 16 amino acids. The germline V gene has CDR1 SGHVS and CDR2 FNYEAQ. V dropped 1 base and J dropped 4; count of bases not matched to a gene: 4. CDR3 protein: CASSLGWTSGYNEQFF. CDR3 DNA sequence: TGTGCCAGCAGCTTAGGTTGGACTAGCGGATACAATGAGCAGTTCTTC. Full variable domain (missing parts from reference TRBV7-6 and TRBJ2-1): GAGVSQSPRYKVTKRGQDVALRCDPISGHVSLYWYRQALGQGPEFLTYFNYEAQQDKSGLPNDRFSAERPEGSISTLTIQRTEQRDSAMYRCASSLGWTSGYNEQFFGPGTRLTVL.

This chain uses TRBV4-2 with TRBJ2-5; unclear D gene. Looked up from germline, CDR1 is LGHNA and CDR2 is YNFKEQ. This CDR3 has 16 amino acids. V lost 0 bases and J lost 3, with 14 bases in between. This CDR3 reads CASSQEVVETKETQYF. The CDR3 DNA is TGTGCCAGCAGCCAAGAAGTTGTAGAAACCAAAGAGACCCAGTACTTC.

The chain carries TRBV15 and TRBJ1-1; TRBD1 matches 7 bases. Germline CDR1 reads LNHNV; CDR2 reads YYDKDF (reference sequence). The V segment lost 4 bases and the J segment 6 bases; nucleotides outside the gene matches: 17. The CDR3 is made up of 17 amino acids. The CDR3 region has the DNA TGTGCCACCAGCATCGACCCTGGGAGGGGGCTAGGCTCTGAAGCTTTCTTT. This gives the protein CATSIDPGRGLGSEAFF. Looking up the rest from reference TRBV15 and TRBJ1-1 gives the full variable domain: DAMVIQNPRYQVTQFGKPVTLSCSQTLNHNVMYWYQQKSSQAPKLLFHYYDKDFNNEADTPDNFQSRRPNTSFCFLDIRSPGLGDTAMYLCATSIDPGRGLGSEAFFGQGTRLTVV.

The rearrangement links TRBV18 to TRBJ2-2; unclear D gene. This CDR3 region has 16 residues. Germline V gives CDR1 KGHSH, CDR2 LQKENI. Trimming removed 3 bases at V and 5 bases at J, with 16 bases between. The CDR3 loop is CASSPDQVGLTGELFF. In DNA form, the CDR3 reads TGTGCCAGCTCACCCGATCAGGTTGGATTAACCGGGGAGCTGTTTTTT.

CDR3 bases: TGTGCCAGCAGCTTGGGCGGGACTAGCGGCACAGATACGCAGTATTTT. Its translation: CASSLGGTSGTDTQYF. The rearrangement links TRBV5-4 to TRBJ2-3; 10 positions match TRBD2. The CDR3 runs to 16 residues. Trimming took 0 bases from V and 1 from J; bases not matched to a gene: 2. Germline assignment: CDR1 SGHNT and CDR2 YYREEE (reference sequence). Full variable domain (rest looked up from reference TRBV5-4 and TRBJ2-3): ETGVTQSPTHLIKTRGQQVTLRCSSQSGHNTVSWYQQALGQGPQFIFQYYREEENGRGNFPPRFSGLQFPNYSSELNVNALELDDSALYLCASSLGGTSGTDTQYFGPGTRLTVL.

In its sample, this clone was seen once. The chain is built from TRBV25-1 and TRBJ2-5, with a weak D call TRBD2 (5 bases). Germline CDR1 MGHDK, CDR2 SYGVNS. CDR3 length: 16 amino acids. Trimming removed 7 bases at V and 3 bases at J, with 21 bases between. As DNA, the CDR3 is TGTGCCAGCACCTCTCGGGGTCGGGGTTCCGAAGAGACCCAGTACTTC. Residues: CASTSRGRGSEETQYF.

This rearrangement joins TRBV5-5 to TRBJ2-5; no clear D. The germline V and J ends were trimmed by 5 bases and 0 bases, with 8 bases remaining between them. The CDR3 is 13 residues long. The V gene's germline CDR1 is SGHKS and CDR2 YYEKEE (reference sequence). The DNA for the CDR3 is TGTGCCAGCAGGGGGTGGAACCAAGAGACCCAGTACTTC. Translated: CASRGWNQETQYF.

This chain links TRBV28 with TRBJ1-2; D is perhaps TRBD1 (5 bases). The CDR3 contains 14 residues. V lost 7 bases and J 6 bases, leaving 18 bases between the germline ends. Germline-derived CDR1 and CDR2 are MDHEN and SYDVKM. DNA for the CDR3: TGTGCCAGCACCCTTCTCCCCAGGGATAATGGCTACACCTTC. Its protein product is CASTLLPRDNGYTF.

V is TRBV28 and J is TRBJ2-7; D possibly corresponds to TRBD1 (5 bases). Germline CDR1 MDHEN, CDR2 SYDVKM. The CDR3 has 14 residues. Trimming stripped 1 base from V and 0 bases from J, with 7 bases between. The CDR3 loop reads CASSLLTDSYEQYF. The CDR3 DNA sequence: TGTGCCAGCAGTTTATTGACAGACTCCTACGAGCAGTACTTC.

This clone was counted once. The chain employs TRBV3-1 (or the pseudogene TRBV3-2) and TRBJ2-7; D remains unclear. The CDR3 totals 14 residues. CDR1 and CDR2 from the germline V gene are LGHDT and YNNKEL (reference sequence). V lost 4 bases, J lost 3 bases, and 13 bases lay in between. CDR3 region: CASSPQAANYEQYF. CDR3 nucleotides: TGTGCCAGCAGCCCTCAGGCCGCTAACTACGAGCAGTACTTC.

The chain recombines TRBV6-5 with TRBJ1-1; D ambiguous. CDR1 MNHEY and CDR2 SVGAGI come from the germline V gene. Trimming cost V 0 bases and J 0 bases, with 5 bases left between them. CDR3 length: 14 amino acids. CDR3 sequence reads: CASSYSNMNTEAFF. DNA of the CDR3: TGTGCCAGCAGTTACTCGAACATGAACACTGAAGCTTTCTTT.

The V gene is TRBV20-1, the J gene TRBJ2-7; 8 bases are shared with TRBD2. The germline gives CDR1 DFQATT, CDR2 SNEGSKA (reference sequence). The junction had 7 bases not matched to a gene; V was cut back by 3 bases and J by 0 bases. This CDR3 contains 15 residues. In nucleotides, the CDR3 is TGCAGTGCTAGTAAACCGGGACTAGGCTCCTACGAGCAGTACTTC. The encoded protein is CSASKPGLGSYEQYF.

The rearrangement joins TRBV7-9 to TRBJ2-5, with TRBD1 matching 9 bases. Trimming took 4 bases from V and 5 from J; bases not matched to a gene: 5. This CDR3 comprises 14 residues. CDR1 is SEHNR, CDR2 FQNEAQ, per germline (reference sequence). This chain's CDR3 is CASSSAGTGETQYF. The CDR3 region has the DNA TGTGCCAGCAGCTCCGCCGGGACAGGGGAGACCCAGTACTTC.

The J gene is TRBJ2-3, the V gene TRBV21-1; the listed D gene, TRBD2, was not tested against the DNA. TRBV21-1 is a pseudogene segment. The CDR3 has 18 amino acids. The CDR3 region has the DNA TGTGCCAGCAGCACCACCAGGACTAGCGGAACTAGCACAGATACGCAGTATTTT. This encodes CASSTTRTSGTSTDTQYF.

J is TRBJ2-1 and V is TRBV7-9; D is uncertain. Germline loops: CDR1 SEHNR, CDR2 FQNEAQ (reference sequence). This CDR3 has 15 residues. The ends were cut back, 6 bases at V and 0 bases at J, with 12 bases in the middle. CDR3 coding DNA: TGTGCCAGCAGTACCAGAGCGAGCTCCTACAATGAGCAGTTCTTC. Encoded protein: CASSTRASSYNEQFF. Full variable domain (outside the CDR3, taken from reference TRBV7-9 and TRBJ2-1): DTGVSQNPRHKITKRGQNVTFRCDPISEHNRLYWYRQTLGQGPEFLTYFQNEAQLEKSRLLSDRFSAERPKGSFSTLEIQRTEQGDSAMYLCASSTRASSYNEQFFGPGTRLTVL.

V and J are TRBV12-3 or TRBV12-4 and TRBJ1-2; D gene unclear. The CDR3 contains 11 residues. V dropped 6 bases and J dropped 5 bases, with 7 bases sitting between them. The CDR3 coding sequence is TGTGCCAGCAGCCAGGCTTATGGCTACACCTTC. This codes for CASSQAYGYTF.

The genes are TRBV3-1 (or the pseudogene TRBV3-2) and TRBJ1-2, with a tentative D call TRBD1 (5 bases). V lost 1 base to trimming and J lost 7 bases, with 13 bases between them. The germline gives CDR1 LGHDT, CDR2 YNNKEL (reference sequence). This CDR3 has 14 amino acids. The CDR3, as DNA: TGTGCCAGCAGCCAAGGAGTCGGGGGGACTGGCTACACCTTC. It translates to CASSQGVGGTGYTF.

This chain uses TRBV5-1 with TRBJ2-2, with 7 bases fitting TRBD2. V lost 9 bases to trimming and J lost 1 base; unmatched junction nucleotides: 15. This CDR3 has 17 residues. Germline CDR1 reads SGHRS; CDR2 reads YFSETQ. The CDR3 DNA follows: TGCGCCACCCCACCCCATTGGGAGGGAGGGAACACCGGGGAGCTGTTTTTT. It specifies CATPPHWEGGNTGELFF.

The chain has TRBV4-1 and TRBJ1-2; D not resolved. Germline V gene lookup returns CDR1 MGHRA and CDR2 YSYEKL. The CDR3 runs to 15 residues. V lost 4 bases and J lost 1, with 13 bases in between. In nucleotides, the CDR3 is TGCGCCAGCAGCCCCACGGCGGGGAATAACTATGGCTACACCTTC. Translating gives CASSPTAGNNYGYTF.

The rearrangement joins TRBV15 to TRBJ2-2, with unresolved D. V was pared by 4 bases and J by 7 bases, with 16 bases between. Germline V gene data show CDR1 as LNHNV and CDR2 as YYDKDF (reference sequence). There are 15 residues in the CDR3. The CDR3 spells CATSKTLGDHGELFF. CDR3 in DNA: TGTGCCACCAGCAAGACCCTTGGGGATCACGGGGAGCTGTTTTTT.

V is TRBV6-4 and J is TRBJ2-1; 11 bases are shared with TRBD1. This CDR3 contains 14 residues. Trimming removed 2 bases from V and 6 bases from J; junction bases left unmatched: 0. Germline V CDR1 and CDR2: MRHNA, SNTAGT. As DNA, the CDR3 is TGTGCCAGCAGTGACGGGACAGGGGGCAATGAGCAGTTCTTC. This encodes CASSDGTGGNEQFF.

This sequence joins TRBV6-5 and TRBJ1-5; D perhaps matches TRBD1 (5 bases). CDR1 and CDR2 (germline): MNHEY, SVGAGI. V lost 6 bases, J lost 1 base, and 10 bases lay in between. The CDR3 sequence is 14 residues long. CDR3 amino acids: CASRPGPSNQPQHF. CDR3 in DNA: TGTGCCAGCAGGCCGGGACCCAGCAATCAGCCCCAGCATTTT.

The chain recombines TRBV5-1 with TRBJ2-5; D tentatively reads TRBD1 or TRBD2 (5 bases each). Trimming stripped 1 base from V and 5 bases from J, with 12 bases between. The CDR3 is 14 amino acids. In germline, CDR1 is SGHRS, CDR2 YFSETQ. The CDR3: CASSLRGAGETQYF. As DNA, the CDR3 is TGCGCCAGCAGCTTGAGAGGGGCTGGGGAGACCCAGTACTTC. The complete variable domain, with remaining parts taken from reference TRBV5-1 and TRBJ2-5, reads KAGVTQTPRYLIKTRGQQVTLSCSPISGHRSVSWYQQTPGQGLQFLFEYFSETQRNKGNFPGRFSGRQFSNSRSEMNVSTLELGDSALYLCASSLRGAGETQYFGPGTRLLVL.